The 9 T cell receptor beta chains in this list originate from one sample, sequenced in a study of blood T cell repertoires in COVID-19. Profiling relied on immunoSEQ multiplex PCR, and the TCRdb table lists in-frame clones only, not all of them. The table has roughly 250,000 clones, approximately 80% seen once. The sequenced sample consisted of peripheral blood. These receptor sequences come from a woman at least 80 years old with acute or convalescent COVID-19.

The CDR3 spells CASSQERWAGSHEQYF. CDR3 bases: TGTGCCAGCAGCCAAGAGCGATGGGCAGGGTCGCACGAGCAGTACTTC. This rearrangement joins TRBV3-1 (or the pseudogene TRBV3-2) to TRBJ2-7; tentative D call: TRBD1 (5 bases). V was shortened by 0 bases and J by 5 bases, with 17 bases between the two germline ends. Looked up from germline, CDR1 is LGHDT and CDR2 is YNNKEL (reference sequence). The CDR3 loop spans 16 amino acids.

The V gene is TRBV28, the J gene TRBJ1-5, with a possible D match to TRBD1 (5 bases). Trimming took 3 bases from V and 3 from J, leaving 15 bases between them. The CDR3 extends over 16 amino acids. Germline lookup yields CDR1 MDHEN and CDR2 SYDVKM. The CDR3 region has the DNA TGTGCCAGCAGTTTTGACAGCCTAATTACCAATCAGCCCCAGCATTTT. It translates to CASSFDSLITNQPQHF.

The CDR3 nucleotides are TGTGCCAGCCGGAGGGACAGGGACTCTGGCTACACCTTC. The encoded protein is CASRRDRDSGYTF. This sequence joins TRBV2 and TRBJ1-2, with 9 bases matching TRBD1. CDR3 length equals 13 residues. Looked up from germline, CDR1 is SNHLY and CDR2 is FYNNEI. The trim removed 8 bases at V and 7 bases at J, leaving 8 bases unmatched.

The chain carries TRBV2 and TRBJ1-4; TRBD1 aligns across 7 bases. Germline CDR1 and CDR2: SNHLY and FYNNEI. The V and J ends lost 5 bases and 5 bases, in that order; junction bases with no gene match: 5. This CDR3 spans 14 amino acids. The CDR3 coding sequence is TGTGCCAGCAGTAAGGGACAGTTAAATGAAAAACTGTTTTTT. Its translation: CASSKGQLNEKLFF.

The chain uses TRBV20-1 and TRBJ2-7; D unresolved. Deletions cut 3 bases from V and 2 bases from J, with 11 bases between. The CDR3 spans 13 residues. Looked up from germline, CDR1 is DFQATT and CDR2 is SNEGSKA (reference sequence). The chain's CDR3 is CSASLLTPYEQYF. CDR3 bases: TGCAGTGCTAGTCTACTAACACCCTACGAGCAGTACTTC.

The rearrangement joins TRBV29-1 to TRBJ2-4; the match to TRBD1 covers 7 bases. The V segment lost 6 bases and the J segment 1 base; nucleotides outside the gene matches: 0. The CDR3 runs 12 residues. Germline V gene sequence: CDR1 SQVTM, CDR2 ANQGSEA. CDR3 sequence (DNA): TGCAGCGTACAGGGGGCCAAAAACATTCAGTACTTC. It translates to CSVQGAKNIQYF.

In regard to this clone: The same CDR3 can be traced to other DNA sequences in this sample. The chain has TRBV3-1 (or the pseudogene TRBV3-2) and TRBJ2-7; the match to TRBD2 covers 8 bases. The CDR3 is made up of 13 amino acids. Unmatched junction bases numbered 0, after V lost 1 base and J lost 4 bases. Germline lookup yields CDR1 LGHDT and CDR2 YNNKEL (reference sequence). CDR3 amino acids: CASSQAGGYEQYF. As DNA, the CDR3 is TGTGCCAGCAGCCAAGCGGGGGGGTACGAGCAGTACTTC.

This clone appeared a single time. This chain links TRBV5-1 with TRBJ2-2; 7 nucleotides match TRBD1. The ends lost 4 bases at V and 5 bases at J; junction bases unmatched: 8. CDR1 is SGHRS, CDR2 YFSETQ, per germline. This CDR3 spans 15 amino acids. CDR3 amino acids: CASSPGQAPTGELFF. CDR3 sequence (DNA): TGCGCCAGCAGCCCAGGACAGGCCCCTACCGGGGAGCTGTTTTTT.

The chain combines TRBV2 with TRBJ1-5; 9 bases are a match to TRBD1. There are 16 residues in the CDR3. The germline V gene has CDR1 SNHLY and CDR2 FYNNEI. The trim removed 0 bases at V and 4 bases at J, leaving 4 bases unmatched. CDR3 coding DNA: TGTGCCAGCAGTGAAGCCGGGGGACAGGGAAATCAGCCCCAGCATTTT. It specifies CASSEAGGQGNQPQHF.